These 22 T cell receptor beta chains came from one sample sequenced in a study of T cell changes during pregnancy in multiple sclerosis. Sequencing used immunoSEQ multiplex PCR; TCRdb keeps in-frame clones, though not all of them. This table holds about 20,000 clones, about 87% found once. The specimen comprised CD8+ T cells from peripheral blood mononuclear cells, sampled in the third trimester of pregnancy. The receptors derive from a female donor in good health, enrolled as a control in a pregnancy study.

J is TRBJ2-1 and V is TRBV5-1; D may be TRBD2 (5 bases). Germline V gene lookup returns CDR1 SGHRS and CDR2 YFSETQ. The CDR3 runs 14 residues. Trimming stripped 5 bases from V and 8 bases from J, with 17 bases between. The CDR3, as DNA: TGCGCCAGCAGTCTAGCCCCGCAGGAGGATGAGCAGTTCTTC. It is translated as CASSLAPQEDEQFF.

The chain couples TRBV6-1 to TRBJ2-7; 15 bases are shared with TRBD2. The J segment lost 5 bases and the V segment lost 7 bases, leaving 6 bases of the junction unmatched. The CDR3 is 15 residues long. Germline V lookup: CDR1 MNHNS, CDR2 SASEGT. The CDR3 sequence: CASTRTSGGADEQYF. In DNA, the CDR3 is TGTGCCAGCACCCGGACTAGCGGGGGGGCCGACGAGCAGTACTTC.

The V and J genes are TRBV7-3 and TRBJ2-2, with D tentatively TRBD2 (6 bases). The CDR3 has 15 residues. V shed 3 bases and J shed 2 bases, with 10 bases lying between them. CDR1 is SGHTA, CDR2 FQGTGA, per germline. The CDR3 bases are TGTGCCAGCAGCTTCGGGACTCCAAACACCGGGGAGCTGTTTTTT. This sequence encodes CASSFGTPNTGELFF.

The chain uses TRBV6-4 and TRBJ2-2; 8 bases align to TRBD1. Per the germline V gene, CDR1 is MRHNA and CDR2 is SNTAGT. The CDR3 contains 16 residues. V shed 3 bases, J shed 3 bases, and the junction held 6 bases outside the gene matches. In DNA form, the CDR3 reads TGTGCCAGCAGTGAAAGGGCAGGGGGCTACACCGGGGAGCTGTTTTTT. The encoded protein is CASSERAGGYTGELFF.

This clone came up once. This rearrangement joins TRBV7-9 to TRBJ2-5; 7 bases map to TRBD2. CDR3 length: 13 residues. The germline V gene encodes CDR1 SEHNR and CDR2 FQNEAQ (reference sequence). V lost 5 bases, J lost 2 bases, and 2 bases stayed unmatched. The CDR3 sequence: CASSPGLQETQYF. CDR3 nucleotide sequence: TGTGCCAGCAGCCCGGGACTACAAGAGACCCAGTACTTC.

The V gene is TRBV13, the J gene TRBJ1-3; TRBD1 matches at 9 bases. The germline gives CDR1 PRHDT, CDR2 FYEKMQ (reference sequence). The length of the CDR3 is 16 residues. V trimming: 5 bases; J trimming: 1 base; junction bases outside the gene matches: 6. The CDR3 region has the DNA TGTGCCAGCAGCCCCGGGACAGGGCTTTCTGGAAACACCATATATTTT. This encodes CASSPGTGLSGNTIYF.

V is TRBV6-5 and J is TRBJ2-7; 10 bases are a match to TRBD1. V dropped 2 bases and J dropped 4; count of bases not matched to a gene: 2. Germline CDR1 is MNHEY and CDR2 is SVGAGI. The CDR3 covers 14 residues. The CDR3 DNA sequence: TGTGCCAGCAGTTACGGGACAGGGGTGTACGAGCAGTACTTC. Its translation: CASSYGTGVYEQYF.

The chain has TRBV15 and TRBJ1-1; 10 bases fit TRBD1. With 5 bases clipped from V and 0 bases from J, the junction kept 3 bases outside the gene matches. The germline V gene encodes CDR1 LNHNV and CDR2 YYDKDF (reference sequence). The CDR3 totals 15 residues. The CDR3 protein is CATSPDRGMNTEAFF. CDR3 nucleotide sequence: TGTGCCACCAGCCCGGACAGGGGGATGAACACTGAAGCTTTCTTT.

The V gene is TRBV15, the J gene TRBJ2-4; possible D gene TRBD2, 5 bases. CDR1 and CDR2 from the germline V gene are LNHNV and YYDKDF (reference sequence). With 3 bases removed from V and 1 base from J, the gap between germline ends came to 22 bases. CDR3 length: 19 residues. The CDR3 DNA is TGTGCCACCAGCAGGCCGAGGAGGAAGGGTCCCGAGGCCAAAAACATTCAGTACTTC. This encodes CATSRPRRKGPEAKNIQYF.

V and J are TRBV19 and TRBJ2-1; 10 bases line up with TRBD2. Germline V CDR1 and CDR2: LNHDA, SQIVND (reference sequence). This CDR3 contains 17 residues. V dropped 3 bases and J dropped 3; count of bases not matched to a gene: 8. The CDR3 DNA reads TGTGCCAGTAGTATCTTCATCACTAGCGGGATCTACAATGAGCAGTTCTTC. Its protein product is CASSIFITSGIYNEQFF.

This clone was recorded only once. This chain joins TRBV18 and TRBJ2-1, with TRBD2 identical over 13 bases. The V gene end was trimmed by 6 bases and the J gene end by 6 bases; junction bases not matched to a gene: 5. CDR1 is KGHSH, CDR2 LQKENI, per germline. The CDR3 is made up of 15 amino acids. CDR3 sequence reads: CASSSTSGRLNEQFF. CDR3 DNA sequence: TGTGCCAGCTCGTCGACTAGCGGGAGGCTCAATGAGCAGTTCTTC.

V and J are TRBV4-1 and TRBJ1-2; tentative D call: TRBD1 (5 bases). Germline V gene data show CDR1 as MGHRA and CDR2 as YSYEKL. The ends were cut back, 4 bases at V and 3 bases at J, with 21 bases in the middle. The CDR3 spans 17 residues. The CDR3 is CASSPREYDSEDYGYTF. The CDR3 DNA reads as TGCGCCAGCAGCCCCCGGGAGTATGACAGCGAAGACTATGGCTACACCTTC.

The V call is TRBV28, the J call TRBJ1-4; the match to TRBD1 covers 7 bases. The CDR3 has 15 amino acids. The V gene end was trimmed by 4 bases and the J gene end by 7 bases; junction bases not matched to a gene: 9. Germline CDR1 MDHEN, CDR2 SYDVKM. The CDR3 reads CASSSHRGLAEKLFF. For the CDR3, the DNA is TGTGCCAGCAGTTCGCACAGGGGTTTAGCTGAAAAACTGTTTTTT.

In DNA form, the CDR3 reads TGTGCCAGCAGCGCACGACAGGGGGCGGACACTGAAGCTTTCTTT. Protein product: CASSARQGADTEAFF. J is TRBJ1-1 and V is TRBV9, with 10 nucleotides matching TRBD1. Unmatched junction bases numbered 5, after V lost 3 bases and J lost 3 bases. Germline V gene data show CDR1 as SGDLS and CDR2 as YYNGEE. The CDR3 runs to 15 residues. The full variable domain, its missing parts supplied by reference TRBV9 and TRBJ1-1, is DSGVTQTPKHLITATGQRVTLRCSPRSGDLSVYWYQQSLDQGLQFLIQYYNGEERAKGNILERFSAQQFPDLHSELNLSSLELGDSALYFCASSARQGADTEAFFGQGTRLTVV.

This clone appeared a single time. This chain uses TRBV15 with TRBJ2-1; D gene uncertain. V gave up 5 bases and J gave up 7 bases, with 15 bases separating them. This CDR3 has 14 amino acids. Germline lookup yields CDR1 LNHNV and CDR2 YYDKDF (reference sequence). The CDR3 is CATSPALGRNEQFF. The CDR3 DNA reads TGTGCCACCAGCCCCGCTTTGGGCCGAAATGAGCAGTTCTTC.

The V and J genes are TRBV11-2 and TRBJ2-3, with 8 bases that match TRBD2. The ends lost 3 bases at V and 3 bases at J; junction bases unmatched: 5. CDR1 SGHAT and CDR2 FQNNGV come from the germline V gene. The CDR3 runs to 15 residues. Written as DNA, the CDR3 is TGTGCCAGCAGCTTCCCGGGGGGGCTTACAGATACGCAGTATTTT. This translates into CASSFPGGLTDTQYF. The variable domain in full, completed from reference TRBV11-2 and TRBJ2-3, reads EAGVAQSPRYKIIEKRQSVAFWCNPISGHATLYWYQQILGQGPKLLIQFQNNGVVDDSQLPKDRFSAERLKGVDSTLKIQPAKLEDSAVYLCASSFPGGLTDTQYFGPGTRLTVL.

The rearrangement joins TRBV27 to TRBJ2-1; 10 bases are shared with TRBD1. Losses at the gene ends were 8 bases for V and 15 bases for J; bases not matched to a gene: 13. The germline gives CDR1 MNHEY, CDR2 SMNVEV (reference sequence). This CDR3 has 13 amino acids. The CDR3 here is CASGDRGLSCPFF. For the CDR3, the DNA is TGTGCCAGCGGGGACAGGGGCCTTTCTTGTCCGTTCTTC.

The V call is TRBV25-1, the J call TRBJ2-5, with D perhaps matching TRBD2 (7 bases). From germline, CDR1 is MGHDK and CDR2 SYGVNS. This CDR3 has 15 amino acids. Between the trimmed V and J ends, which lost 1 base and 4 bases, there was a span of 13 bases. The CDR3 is CASSELGGAGETQYF. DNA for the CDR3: TGTGCCAGCAGTGAATTAGGGGGGGCGGGAGAGACCCAGTACTTC.

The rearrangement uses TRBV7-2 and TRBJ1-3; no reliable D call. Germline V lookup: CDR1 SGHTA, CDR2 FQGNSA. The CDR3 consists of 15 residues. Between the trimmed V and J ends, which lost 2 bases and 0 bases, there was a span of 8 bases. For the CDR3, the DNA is TGTGCCAGCAGCTTATTCATTTCCTCTGGAAACACCATATATTTT. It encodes CASSLFISSGNTIYF. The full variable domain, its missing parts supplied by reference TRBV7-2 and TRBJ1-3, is GAGVSQSPSNKVTEKGKDVELRCDPISGHTALYWYRQSLGQGLEFLIYFQGNSAPDKSGLPSDRFSAERTGGSVSTLTIQRTQQEDSAVYLCASSLFISSGNTIYFGEGSWLTVV.

DNA for the CDR3: TGTGCCAGCAGTTACTCGGCGGGGGGGCCCCTCGAGCAGTACTTC. This sequence encodes CASSYSAGGPLEQYF. The chain combines TRBV6-5 with TRBJ2-7; TRBD2 matches 9 bases. The CDR3 contains 15 residues. Germline CDR1 MNHEY, CDR2 SVGAGI. The V and J ends lost 0 bases and 6 bases, in that order; junction bases with no gene match: 6.

CDR3 loop: CSVGWGTPYEQYF. For the CDR3, the DNA is TGCAGCGTTGGATGGGGGACACCCTACGAGCAGTACTTC. The J gene is TRBJ2-7, the V gene TRBV29-1; possibly TRBD1 for D (6 bases). CDR1 is SQVTM, CDR2 ANQGSEA, per germline. CDR3 length: 13 residues. Deletions cut 4 bases from V and 2 bases from J, with 12 bases between.

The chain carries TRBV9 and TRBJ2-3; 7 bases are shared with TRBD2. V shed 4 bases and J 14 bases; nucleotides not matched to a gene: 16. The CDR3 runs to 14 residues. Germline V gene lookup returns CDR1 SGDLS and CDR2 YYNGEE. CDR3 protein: CASSSGGDYTPGYF. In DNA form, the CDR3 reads TGTGCCAGCAGCTCTGGGGGGGACTACACACCGGGGTATTTT.